The source of this T cell receptor (beta chain) is a study of T cell repertoires in cytomegalovirus infection. This clonotype was recorded only once. TCRdb processed the reads anew with MiXCR; each CDR3 protein has one entry. The sample holds roughly 500,000 distinct CDR3 sequences, approximately 10% seen once. The sequence came from a human donor in good health (CMV status not recorded). Some clones in this sample may be carry-over from other donors' samples. The sequenced material came from PBMCs.

CDR3 sequence: CSVAGGEETQYF. Here the CDR3 DNA reads TGCAGCGTCGCCGGGGGGGAAGAGACCCAGTACTTC. This rearrangement joins TRBV29-1 to TRBJ2-5, with TRBD2 matching over 8 bases. Germline V CDR1 and CDR2: SQVTM, ANQGSEA. CDR3 length: 12 amino acids. V lost 6 bases and J lost 3; bases outside the gene matches: 3.